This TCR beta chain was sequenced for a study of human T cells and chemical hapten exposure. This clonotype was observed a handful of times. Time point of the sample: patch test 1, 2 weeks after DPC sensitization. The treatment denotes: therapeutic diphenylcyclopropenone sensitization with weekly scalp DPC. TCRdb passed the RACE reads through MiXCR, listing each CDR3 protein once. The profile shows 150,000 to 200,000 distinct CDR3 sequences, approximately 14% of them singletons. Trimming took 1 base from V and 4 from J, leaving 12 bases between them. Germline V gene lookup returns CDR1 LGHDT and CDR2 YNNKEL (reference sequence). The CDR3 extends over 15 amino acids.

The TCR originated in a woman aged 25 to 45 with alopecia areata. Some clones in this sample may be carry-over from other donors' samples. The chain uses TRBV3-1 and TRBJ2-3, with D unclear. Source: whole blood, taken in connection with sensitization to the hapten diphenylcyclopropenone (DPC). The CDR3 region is CASSQGAGASDTQYF. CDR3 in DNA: TGTGCCAGCAGCCAAGGGGCAGGAGCGTCAGATACGCAGTATTTT.